This entry lists 23 T cell receptor beta chains sequenced from one sample in a study of CD8 T cells in Susac syndrome. RNA in amounts of roughly 0.5 to 1 ug was reverse transcribed with random hexamers. In TCRdb, the immunoSEQ multiplex PCR reads were re-called with MiXCR into one record per CDR3 protein. The sample includes over 150,000 distinct CDR3 sequences, roughly 94% of them seen just once. Sequencing used CD4+ T cells from PBMCs. The source of these receptors is a human donor with Susac syndrome.

This rearrangement joins TRBV18 to TRBJ2-2; 7 bases align to TRBD1. The CDR3 consists of 17 residues. Trimming cost V 6 bases and J 0 bases; bases outside gene matches: 10. Germline V gives CDR1 KGHSH, CDR2 LQKENI. DNA for the CDR3: TGTGCCAGCTCGCCGGGACAGCTCCTCGCGAACACCGGGGAGCTGTTTTTT. Its translation is CASSPGQLLANTGELFF.

This rearrangement joins TRBV18 to TRBJ2-6; D unresolved. V lost 5 bases and J 0 bases, leaving 11 bases between the germline ends. CDR1 and CDR2 (germline): KGHSH, LQKENI. CDR3 length equals 16 residues. The DNA for the CDR3 is TGTGCCAGCTCAAGTGGAATATCCTCTGGGGCCAACGTCCTGACTTTC. This sequence encodes CASSSGISSGANVLTF.

The V call is TRBV30, the J call TRBJ2-3; D uncertain. The J call could be wrong; TRBJ1-5 is a better fit for the DNA end. CDR3 length: 17 residues. Germline V gene sequence: CDR1 GTSNPN, CDR2 SVGIG (reference sequence). This chain's CDR3 is CAWIAPRSGVRTDTQHF. The CDR3 DNA reads as TGTGCCTGGATTGCTCCCCGGAGCGGGGTTCGCACAGATACGCAGCATTTT.

The rearrangement joins TRBV28 to TRBJ2-7; 8 bases are a match to TRBD1. The CDR3 is 17 amino acids. The germline CDR1 and CDR2 sequences are MDHEN and SYDVKM. Unmatched junction bases numbered 12, after V lost 2 bases and J lost 3 bases. CDR3 coding DNA: TGTGCCAGCAGTTTAGGGCTCCAGACAGGGGCAAGCTACGAGCAGTACTTC. It codes for CASSLGLQTGASYEQYF.

V usage is TRBV28 and J usage is TRBJ2-7, with 7 bases identical to TRBD2. CDR3 length equals 17 residues. Unmatched junction bases numbered 9, after V lost 1 base and J lost 0 bases. Germline CDR1 reads MDHEN; CDR2 reads SYDVKM. The CDR3: CASSLLGGVGSSYEQYF. The CDR3 DNA sequence: TGTGCCAGCAGTTTATTGGGAGGGGTAGGGAGCTCCTACGAGCAGTACTTC.

The chain couples TRBV6-1 to TRBJ1-1, with a weak D call TRBD1 (5 bases). Germline CDR1 reads MNHNS; CDR2 reads SASEGT. There are 13 residues in the CDR3. Trimming left V 2 bases short and J 6 bases short, with 10 bases between. CDR3 in amino acids: CASSEIRGAEAFF. Here the CDR3 DNA reads TGTGCCAGCAGTGAAATACGGGGGGCTGAAGCTTTCTTT.

The V and J genes are TRBV11-2 and TRBJ2-3; D is uncertain. From germline, CDR1 is SGHAT and CDR2 FQNNGV. The length of the CDR3 is 12 residues. The ends were cut back, 5 bases at V and 7 bases at J, with 10 bases in the middle. The CDR3 region has the DNA TGTGCCAGCAGCGCCAATACTTATACGCAGTATTTT. This encodes CASSANTYTQYF. The variable domain in full, with the rest retrieved from reference TRBV11-2 and TRBJ2-3, is EAGVAQSPRYKIIEKRQSVAFWCNPISGHATLYWYQQILGQGPKLLIQFQNNGVVDDSQLPKDRFSAERLKGVDSTLKIQPAKLEDSAVYLCASSANTYTQYFGPGTRLTVL.

The rearrangement joins TRBV3-1 to TRBJ2-1; 10 positions match TRBD2. Germline V gene sequence: CDR1 LGHDT, CDR2 YNNKEL (reference sequence). V dropped 0 bases and J dropped 2; count of bases not matched to a gene: 7. This CDR3 has 18 amino acids. Here the CDR3 reads CASSQDPGLAGAYNEQFF. CDR3 DNA: TGTGCCAGCAGCCAAGATCCCGGGCTAGCGGGGGCCTACAATGAGCAGTTCTTC.

This clonotype was seen once. Here the CDR3 DNA reads TGTGCCAGCAGACCTAACCTCCAGGGGATAGGGCAGCCCCAGCATTTT. Amino acid sequence: CASRPNLQGIGQPQHF. The genes are TRBV2 and TRBJ1-5; the D gene is possibly TRBD1 (6 bases). V was pared by 6 bases and J by 7 bases, with 22 bases between. The CDR3 covers 16 residues. CDR1 and CDR2 from the germline V gene are SNHLY and FYNNEI. The entire variable domain, with the rest obtained from reference TRBV2 and TRBJ1-5, is as follows: EPEVTQTPSHQVTQMGQEVILRCVPISNHLYFYWYRQILGQKVEFLVSFYNNEISEKSEIFDDQFSVERPDGSNFTLKIRSTKLEDSAMYFCASRPNLQGIGQPQHFGDGTRLSIL.

This chain joins TRBV24-1 and TRBJ1-2, with D possibly being TRBD1 (5 bases). CDR3 length: 14 amino acids. Germline V gene sequence: CDR1 KGHDR, CDR2 SFDVKD. Trimming left V 3 bases short and J 6 bases short, with 13 bases between. In nucleotides, the CDR3 is TGTGCCACCAGTGATCCCGGACACGTCAATGGCTACACCTTC. Protein sequence: CATSDPGHVNGYTF.

The chain couples TRBV29-1 to TRBJ2-6; possible D gene TRBD1, 6 bases. CDR3 length equals 13 residues. Germline assignment: CDR1 SQVTM and CDR2 ANQGSEA. Trimming stripped 6 bases from V and 0 bases from J, with 6 bases between. The CDR3 coding sequence is TGCAGCGTACAGGGCTCTGGGGCCAACGTCCTGACTTTC. Translation gives CSVQGSGANVLTF. The full variable domain, rest sourced from reference TRBV29-1 and TRBJ2-6, is SAVISQKPSRDICQRGTSLTIQCQVDSQVTMMFWYRQQPGQSLTLIATANQGSEATYESGFVIDKFPISRPNLTFSTLTVSNMSPEDSSIYLCSVQGSGANVLTFGAGSRLTVL.

CDR3 coding DNA: TGTGCCAGCAGTTCCGAGGATGTCTATGGCTACACCTTC. This translates into CASSSEDVYGYTF. The V and J genes are TRBV12-3 or TRBV12-4 and TRBJ1-2, with D hard to call. The V gene lost 4 bases and the J gene lost 4 bases, with 10 bases spanning the gap. The CDR3 is 13 residues long.

The chain couples TRBV3-1 to TRBJ2-7; TRBD2 aligns across 7 bases. J gave up 4 bases and V 5 bases, and 14 bases lay outside the gene matches. The germline V gene has CDR1 LGHDT and CDR2 YNNKEL (reference sequence). This CDR3 is 16 amino acids long. CDR3 DNA sequence: TGTGCCAGCAGCTCTCTCCTCCAAGTGGGGGGGTACGAGCAGTACTTC. It yields the protein CASSSLLQVGGYEQYF.

The chain recombines TRBV27 with TRBJ1-2; weak D call: TRBD1 (6 bases). From germline, CDR1 is MNHEY and CDR2 SMNVEV (reference sequence). The CDR3 runs 13 residues. Trimming removed 5 bases from V and 8 bases from J, with 15 bases in between. CDR3 sequence (DNA): TGTGCCAGCAGTCCCGGGACAACCCACGGCTACACCTTC. Protein sequence: CASSPGTTHGYTF.

V usage is TRBV20-1 and J usage is TRBJ2-3; D is perhaps TRBD2 (6 bases). This CDR3 comprises 12 residues. CDR1 is DFQATT, CDR2 SNEGSKA, per germline (reference sequence). Here the CDR3 DNA reads TGCGGGGGGAGCGTCAGCCCAGATACGCAGTATTTT. As protein: CGGSVSPDTQYF.

V usage is TRBV29-1 and J usage is TRBJ2-5; D possibly corresponds to TRBD2 (6 bases). V lost 5 bases to trimming and J lost 2 bases, with 12 bases between them. CDR1 is SQVTM and CDR2 is ANQGSEA in the germline V gene. This CDR3 region has 13 residues. CDR3 sequence reads: CSVRLAPQETQYF. Here the CDR3 DNA reads TGCAGCGTTCGCCTAGCGCCACAAGAGACCCAGTACTTC.

The chain recombines TRBV4-1 with TRBJ2-7; no firm D call. The V gene's germline CDR1 is MGHRA and CDR2 YSYEKL. The CDR3 has 13 amino acids. Trimming took 0 bases from V and 2 from J, leaving 5 bases between them. The CDR3 nucleotides read TGCGCCAGCAGCCAAGATATTCCCTACGAGCAGTACTTC. Its protein is CASSQDIPYEQYF.

In its sample, this clonotype was seen a few times. This chain connects TRBV11-2 to TRBJ2-4; the D call may be TRBD1 or TRBD2 (5 bases each). The CDR3 spans 15 residues. CDR1 is SGHAT and CDR2 is FQNNGV in the germline V gene. The V and J ends lost 3 bases and 8 bases respectively, with 17 bases between them. The CDR3 nucleotides are TGTGCCAGCAGCTTCTGGGGGAATCCGACGGACATTCAGTACTTC. This sequence encodes CASSFWGNPTDIQYF.

V gene TRBV4-3 combines with J gene TRBJ2-3, with D perhaps assigned TRBD1 or TRBD2 (5 bases each). The CDR3 sequence is 15 residues long. V was shortened by 2 bases and J by 2 bases, with 11 bases between the two germline ends. The germline V gene has CDR1 LGHNA and CDR2 YSLEER. The CDR3 bases are TGCGCCAGCAGCCAAATGGGACGCATCACAGATACGCAGTATTTT. This translates into CASSQMGRITDTQYF.

The chain couples TRBV30 to TRBJ2-1, with D perhaps TRBD2 (6 bases). Looked up from germline, CDR1 is GTSNPN and CDR2 is SVGIG (reference sequence). The CDR3 has 14 residues. V lost 2 bases to trimming and J lost 7 bases, with 15 bases between them. The CDR3 sequence is CAWSSWRGGNEQFF. Written as DNA, the CDR3 is TGTGCCTGGAGTTCGTGGAGGGGTGGGAATGAGCAGTTCTTC.

The gene calls are TRBV20-1 and TRBJ2-3; D is perhaps TRBD1 (6 bases). CDR3 length: 16 amino acids. With 3 bases removed from V and 5 bases from J, the gap between germline ends came to 21 bases. The germline CDR1 and CDR2 sequences are DFQATT and SNEGSKA (reference sequence). CDR3 coding DNA: TGCAGTGCTAGCGATCCTCGATCTGGACAGAAAGATACGCAGTATTTT. It encodes CSASDPRSGQKDTQYF.

The chain employs TRBV5-1 and TRBJ2-7; no reliable D call. The V gene lost 4 bases and the J gene lost 7 bases, with 15 bases spanning the gap. CDR1 SGHRS and CDR2 YFSETQ come from the germline V gene. This CDR3 has 13 amino acids. The CDR3 coding sequence is TGCGCCAGCAGCACGCAGACGGCGCGTGAGCAGTACTTC. As protein: CASSTQTAREQYF.

V gene TRBV21-1 combines with J gene TRBJ2-7; TRBD2, the table's D call, lacks a check against the DNA. TRBV21-1 is given as a pseudogene. The CDR3 runs to 16 residues. CDR3 DNA sequence: TGTGCCAGCAGCAAAGCTTTGACTAGCGGGAGCTACGAGCAGTACTTC. It translates to CASSKALTSGSYEQYF.